This record looks at one TCR beta chain sequence and its context. Antigen: not known. The data were taken from a study of T cell clonotyping in hematopoietic cell transplantation. Broader study findings: At the given depth, recipient repertoires were over 95% de novo clonotypes. Broader posttransplant TCR repertoire diversity was predicted by graft donor and pretransplant recipient Inverse Simpson Index values. Cells were unsorted, so CD4 and CD8 contributions were not separated.

Per the germline V gene, CDR1 is SNHLY and CDR2 is FYNNEI. V lost 7 bases, J lost 2 bases, and 8 bases lay in between. The CDR3 is made up of 12 amino acids. Sequenced by immunoSEQ multiplex PCR; TCRdb stores in-frame clones only, minus some. This sample has 7,000 to 8,500 clones, with about 91% found just once. Samples: about 28 days before transplant, then days 30, 100 and 180 after. The rearrangement uses TRBV2 and TRBJ1-2; D not resolved. This specimen was PBMCs, taken 30 days after allogeneic stem cell transplant. This clonotype was obtained from a female patient aged 45-65 years who had an allogeneic stem cell transplant from an unrelated donor, so the T cells may come from the graft donor. Some clones in this sample may be carry-over from other donors' samples. CDR3 protein: CASKNNNYGYTF. The CDR3 region has the DNA TGTGCCAGCAAGAACAACAACTATGGCTACACCTTC.